Presented here are 15 T cell receptor beta chains from one specimen sequenced in a study of cytomegalovirus exposure and HLA in healthy donors. The PCR was carried out with 60 Vbeta primers and 13 Jbeta primers. Only in-frame clones appear in the TCRdb table, and some are missing; sequencing was by immunoSEQ multiplex PCR. The sample table includes about 200,000 clones. The sample comprised PBMCs. Every receptor here comes from a man aged 30 to 39 in good health and CMV-seronegative.

The chain employs TRBV28 and TRBJ2-2; D is unresolved. The CDR3 runs 12 residues. Trimming removed 8 bases from V and 4 bases from J, with 8 bases in between. CDR1 is MDHEN and CDR2 is SYDVKM in the germline V gene. DNA of the CDR3: TGTGCCAGCTCCTGGGCCACCGGGGAGCTGTTTTTT. Encoded protein: CASSWATGELFF.

V and J are TRBV6-1 and TRBJ1-1, with D perhaps TRBD1 (5 bases). The CDR3 contains 14 residues. Per germline, CDR1 MNHNS and CDR2 SASEGT. Trimming removed 10 bases at V and 4 bases at J, with 19 bases between. This CDR3 is CAIDTHGGGTEAFF. CDR3 sequence (DNA): TGTGCCATCGACACCCACGGGGGTGGCACTGAAGCTTTCTTT.

The rearrangement links TRBV7-9 to TRBJ1-2, with 12 bases lining up with TRBD1. Trimming removed 8 bases from V and 8 bases from J; junction bases left unmatched: 6. The germline CDR1 and CDR2 sequences are SEHNR and FQNEAQ (reference sequence). This CDR3 comprises 13 residues. The CDR3 region is CASEGQGAQGYTF. CDR3 DNA: TGTGCCAGCGAGGGACAGGGGGCGCAGGGCTACACCTTC.

This sequence joins TRBV6-6 and TRBJ1-2; D perhaps matches TRBD1 (6 bases). The V gene's germline CDR1 is MNHNY and CDR2 SVGAGI (reference sequence). The CDR3 runs 15 residues. Trimming left V 4 bases short and J 6 bases short, with 18 bases between. CDR3 coding DNA: TGTGCCAGCAGTTCGCCCCAGGGGAGCCCTGATGGCTACACCTTC. Amino acids: CASSSPQGSPDGYTF.

The CDR3 loop is CASSLSAGVYGYTF. The DNA for the CDR3 is TGTGCCAGCAGCTTATCCGCGGGAGTCTATGGCTACACCTTC. The chain recombines TRBV11-2 with TRBJ1-2, with D unresolved. Germline V gene lookup returns CDR1 SGHAT and CDR2 FQNNGV. This CDR3 region has 14 residues. V was clipped by 2 bases and J by 4 bases, with 11 bases between them.

This sequence joins TRBV5-1 and TRBJ1-3; TRBD1 matches 9 bases. CDR3 size: 18 residues. Germline assignment: CDR1 SGHRS and CDR2 YFSETQ. V lost 4 bases to trimming and J lost 8 bases; unmatched junction nucleotides: 19. CDR3 coding DNA: TGCGCCAGCAGCCGGGTGGGGACAGGGTATAACTTTGGGGACACCATATATTTT. It specifies CASSRVGTGYNFGDTIYF.

J is TRBJ1-1 and V is TRBV11-3, with 8 bases fitting TRBD1. Losses at the gene ends were 4 bases for V and 0 bases for J; bases not matched to a gene: 1. The CDR3 length is 14 residues. The germline V gene has CDR1 SGHNT and CDR2 YENEEA. CDR3 sequence reads: CASSSGGLNTEAFF. The CDR3 nucleotides are TGTGCCAGCAGCTCAGGGGGCCTGAACACTGAAGCTTTCTTT.

This rearrangement joins TRBV7-2 to TRBJ2-5, with D perhaps matching TRBD1 (5 bases). The CDR3 consists of 14 residues. Trimming took off 2 bases at V and 2 bases at J, with 9 bases between the two ends. CDR1 and CDR2 (germline): SGHTA, FQGNSA. CDR3 loop: CASSLTQEQETQYF. The CDR3 DNA is TGTGCCAGCAGCTTAACACAGGAACAAGAGACCCAGTACTTC. Drawing the rest from reference TRBV7-2 and TRBJ2-5, the complete variable domain is GAGVSQSPSNKVTEKGKDVELRCDPISGHTALYWYRQSLGQGLEFLIYFQGNSAPDKSGLPSDRFSAERTGGSVSTLTIQRTQQEDSAVYLCASSLTQEQETQYFGPGTRLLVL.

The V call is TRBV4-1, the J call TRBJ2-7, with D perhaps TRBD1 (6 bases). Germline V gene lookup returns CDR1 MGHRA and CDR2 YSYEKL. The CDR3 is 17 amino acids. The ends were cut back, 3 bases at V and 2 bases at J, with 20 bases in the middle. This CDR3 reads CASSQQNTGTRAYEQYF. The CDR3 DNA sequence: TGCGCCAGCAGCCAGCAGAATACCGGGACACGGGCCTACGAGCAGTACTTC.

The chain is built from TRBV15 and TRBJ2-7, with 10 bases lining up with TRBD2. Losses at the gene ends were 5 bases for V and 3 bases for J; bases not matched to a gene: 10. Germline CDR1 is LNHNV and CDR2 is YYDKDF (reference sequence). There are 16 residues in the CDR3. The CDR3 protein is CATSGALTSGLYEQYF. CDR3 nucleotide sequence: TGTGCCACCAGCGGGGCCCTGACTAGCGGGCTCTACGAGCAGTACTTC. The full variable domain, with the rest looked up from reference TRBV15 and TRBJ2-7, is DAMVIQNPRYQVTQFGKPVTLSCSQTLNHNVMYWYQQKSSQAPKLLFHYYDKDFNNEADTPDNFQSRRPNTSFCFLDIRSPGLGDTAMYLCATSGALTSGLYEQYFGPGTRLTVT.

This chain uses TRBV4-3 with TRBJ1-5; unclear D gene. Germline CDR1 LGHNA, CDR2 YSLEER. V lost 0 bases and J 0 bases, leaving 9 bases between the germline ends. The CDR3 contains 16 residues. The CDR3 bases are TGCGCCAGCAGCCAAGATGCGCATTATAGCAATCAGCCCCAGCATTTT. It specifies CASSQDAHYSNQPQHF.

The DNA for the CDR3 is TGTGCCAGCAGCCGGATACTAGCGAGCACAGATACGCAGTATTTT. Translating gives CASSRILASTDTQYF. This chain uses TRBV5-6 with TRBJ2-3; 7 bases map to TRBD2. Per germline, CDR1 SGHDT and CDR2 YYEEEE. V lost 4 bases to trimming and J lost 0 bases; unmatched junction nucleotides: 5. The CDR3 sequence is 15 residues long.

V gene TRBV11-3 combines with J gene TRBJ2-7; the match to TRBD1 covers 9 bases. The CDR3 runs 15 residues. Germline V gene sequence: CDR1 SGHNT, CDR2 YENEEA. The V segment lost 2 bases and the J segment 9 bases; nucleotides outside the gene matches: 11. CDR3 sequence (DNA): TGTGCCAGCAGCTTATCCGGGACAGGGTCGACCGCGCAGTACTTC. Translating gives CASSLSGTGSTAQYF. Together with reference TRBV11-3 and TRBJ2-7, the CDR3 gives the full variable domain: EAGVVQSPRYKIIEKKQPVAFWCNPISGHNTLYWYLQNLGQGPELLIRYENEEAVDDSQLPKDRFSAERLKGVDSTLKIQPAELGDSAVYLCASSLSGTGSTAQYFGPGTRLTVT.

Turning to this clone: The sample has other DNA sequences that encode this CDR3 too. The V and J genes are TRBV5-6 and TRBJ1-2, with 7 bases that match TRBD1. This CDR3 spans 13 amino acids. Germline CDR1 reads SGHDT; CDR2 reads YYEEEE. The trim removed 0 bases at V and 6 bases at J, leaving 2 bases unmatched. The CDR3: CASSLDRGDGYTF. The DNA for the CDR3 is TGTGCCAGCAGCTTGGACAGGGGTGATGGCTACACCTTC.

The chain has TRBV5-6 and TRBJ2-1; TRBD2 might be the D (6 bases). CDR1 is SGHDT and CDR2 is YYEEEE in the germline V gene. V was cut by 0 bases and J by 5 bases, with 15 bases left in between. The CDR3 covers 16 residues. CDR3 residues: CASSLVREWRDNEQFF. In DNA form, the CDR3 reads TGTGCCAGCAGCTTGGTCAGGGAATGGAGGGACAATGAGCAGTTCTTC. Looking up the rest from reference TRBV5-6 and TRBJ2-1 gives the full variable domain: DAGVTQSPTHLIKTRGQQVTLRCSPKSGHDTVSWYQQALGQGPQFIFQYYEEEERQRGNFPDRFSGHQFPNYSSELNVNALLLGDSALYLCASSLVREWRDNEQFFGPGTRLTVL.